A selection of T cell receptor beta chains follows, all from one sample in a study of shared clonotypes between healthy human individuals. TCRdb keeps only in-frame clones here, not all; method: immunoSEQ multiplex PCR. The profile covers 100,000 or so clones, with under 70% appearing a single time and 24% taken by the ten largest. Sequenced material: memory CD8+ T cells sorted from blood. The receptors come from a woman in her twenties or thirties in good health. CDR3s include the opening cysteine and the closing phenylalanine or tryptophan. D genes are given only for firm matches. Part of the rows lack a size; the others show once, few, many or a class for expanded clones.

cdr3_length	d_call	clone_size	j_call	v_call	cdr3_nt	cdr3_aa
13	TRBD1	once	TRBJ1-1	TRBV7-9	TGTGCCAGCCTGACAGGGCCTGACACTGAAGCTTTCTTT	CASLTGPDTEAFF
15	TRBD1	NA	TRBJ1-1	TRBV27	TGTGCCAGCAGTTTCTCGACAGGGTTGATCACTGAAGCTTTCTTT	CASSFSTGLITEAFF
12	NA	many	TRBJ2-7	TRBV2	TGTGCCAGCAGTCCCTCGAGCCACGAGCAGTACTTC	CASSPSSHEQYF
14	NA	few	TRBJ2-7	TRBV13	TGTGCCAGCAGCTTCTCCGACGGTACCTACGAGCAGTACTTC	CASSFSDGTYEQYF
15	TRBD1	few	TRBJ2-6	TRBV6-5	TGTGCCAGCAGCCGAACAGGGGTGGGGGCCAACGTCCTGACTTTC	CASSRTGVGANVLTF
14	NA	NA	TRBJ2-5	TRBV7-9	TGTGCCAGCAGCCTAGATCAGTATCAAGAGACCCAGTACTTC	CASSLDQYQETQYF
16	TRBD1	few	TRBJ1-3	TRBV5-4	TGTGCCAGCAGCCAGGCCCGGGACAGGGGTGGAAACACCATATATTTT	CASSQARDRGGNTIYF
16	NA	NA	TRBJ1-3	TRBV6-6	TGTGCCAGCAGTTACTCTCGTCCGGGATCTGGAAACACCATATATTTT	CASSYSRPGSGNTIYF
16	NA	NA	TRBJ2-1	TRBV13	TGTGCCAGCAGCTTAGGAGGGTCACGCGCCTACAATGAGCAGTTCTTC	CASSLGGSRAYNEQFF
13	NA	NA	TRBJ2-7	TRBV11-1	TGTGCCAGCAGCTTTGGGGGCTCATACGAGCAGTACTTC	CASSFGGSYEQYF
16	NA	NA	TRBJ1-1	TRBV5-1	TGCGCCAGCAGCCCCGTTCCGGGGGCGGTGAACACTGAAGCTTTCTTT	CASSPVPGAVNTEAFF
11	NA	NA	TRBJ1-5	TRBV6-1	TGTGCCAGCAGTACTAACAAGCCCCAGCATTTT	CASSTNKPQHF
12	NA	NA	TRBJ1-4	TRBV29-1	TGCAGCGTTGTAGGGAACGATGAAAAACTGTTTTTT	CSVVGNDEKLFF
15	NA	NA	TRBJ2-1	TRBV27	TGTGCCAGCAGTTTAGGGTGGTGGGTTAACAATGAGCAGTTCTTC	CASSLGWWVNNEQFF
19	NA	few	TRBJ2-3	TRBV15	TGTGCCACCAGCTCGAGATTAGGGAGGCCGCAGTTCCGCACAGATACGCAGTATTTT	CATSSRLGRPQFRTDTQYF